This T cell receptor (beta chain) was recorded in a study of patients and donors after allogeneic stem cell transplantation. At least ten counts were recorded for this clonotype. TCRdb ran MiXCR on the RT-PCR reads and lists one entry per CDR3 protein. The profile shows tens of thousands of distinct CDR3 sequences, around 5% of them singletons. CDR3 length equals 12 residues. Between the trimmed V and J ends, which lost 5 bases and 4 bases, there was a span of 6 bases. Germline CDR1 reads LNHDA; CDR2 reads SQIVND (reference sequence). The V gene is TRBV19, the J gene TRBJ1-5, with unresolved D. This clonotype originated in a human donor who was either an allogeneic HSCT recipient or a stem cell or donor lymphocyte infusion donor (not recorded which). It is not recorded whose cells these are; they may come from a transplant donor. The sample taken for sequencing was blood, either unsorted or a sorted T cell fraction (not recorded which). CDR3 sequence: CASSGLNQPQHF. The CDR3 coding sequence is TGTGCCAGTAGTGGATTGAATCAGCCCCAGCATTTT.